Shown below are 7 T cell receptor beta chains from a single sample sequenced in a study of radiation and T cells in renal cell carcinoma. Stated time point: blood 4 weeks post-SBRT, at nephrectomy. As to treatment: 15 Gy SBRT to primary tumor, nephrectomy 4 weeks later. The method was immunoSEQ multiplex PCR; TCRdb's version includes in-frame clones alone and lacks a portion of them. The table records around 180,000 clones, about nine tenths of them present only once. This specimen consisted of blood, obtained from a patient whose treatment included radiotherapy and nephrectomy. The receptor source for this set is a woman aged 45-59 years with renal cell carcinoma.

This chain links TRBV7-2 with TRBJ2-1; no reliable D call. Germline values: CDR1 SGHTA, CDR2 FQGNSA. CDR3 length: 14 residues. The ends were cut back, 6 bases at V and 4 bases at J, with 13 bases in the middle. The CDR3 here is CASRSENRYNEQFF. CDR3 nucleotides: TGTGCCAGCAGGTCTGAGAATAGGTACAATGAGCAGTTCTTC.

The V call is TRBV5-1, the J call TRBJ2-6; 7 bases are a match to TRBD1. In germline, CDR1 is SGHRS, CDR2 YFSETQ. With 5 bases clipped from V and 0 bases from J, the junction kept 14 bases outside the gene matches. There are 19 residues in the CDR3. The DNA for the CDR3 is TGCGCCAGCAGAAGGGACAGCGCCGGCGGCTTCTCTGGGGCCAACGTCCTGACTTTC. This codes for CASRRDSAGGFSGANVLTF.

This rearrangement joins TRBV7-9 to TRBJ2-5; tentative D call: TRBD1 (5 bases). The CDR3 has 12 residues. Per germline, CDR1 SEHNR and CDR2 FQNEAQ (reference sequence). Trimming stripped 5 bases from V and 7 bases from J, with 11 bases between. The CDR3: CASSPRVSTQYF. CDR3 coding DNA: TGTGCCAGCAGCCCCAGGGTATCGACCCAGTACTTC.

This chain links TRBV27 with TRBJ2-3; tentatively, D is TRBD1 (5 bases). Trimming shortened V by 3 bases and J by 1 base, and 11 bases separated the two germline ends. The CDR3 is 15 residues long. CDR1 and CDR2 from the germline V gene are MNHEY and SMNVEV (reference sequence). As DNA, the CDR3 is TGTGCCAGCAGTTTGGACCTAGGGGGCACAGATACGCAGTATTTT. This sequence encodes CASSLDLGGTDTQYF.

The gene calls are TRBV13 and TRBJ1-1, with D maybe TRBD1 (5 bases). This CDR3 has 15 amino acids. V lost 5 bases and J 1 base, leaving 14 bases between the germline ends. From germline, CDR1 is PRHDT and CDR2 FYEKMQ (reference sequence). CDR3 nucleotides: TGTGCCAGCAGCCCAGTGGGGACGGGGAACACTGAAGCTTTCTTT. Translated, it gives CASSPVGTGNTEAFF.

DNA of the CDR3: TGTGCCATCACCGCCCAGGAGGGAGAAAAACTGTTTTTT. Translated: CAITAQEGEKLFF. The chain has TRBV10-3 and TRBJ1-4; D remains unclear. V lost 7 bases and J 8 bases, leaving 14 bases between the germline ends. CDR3 size: 13 residues. Germline V lookup: CDR1 ENHRY, CDR2 SYGVKD.

This chain uses TRBV9 with TRBJ2-3; D may be TRBD1 or TRBD2 (5 bases each). Per germline, CDR1 SGDLS and CDR2 YYNGEE. V was trimmed by 3 bases and J by 2 bases, leaving 16 bases between them. The CDR3 is 16 residues long. CDR3 amino acids: CASSGSGTPPTDTQYF. CDR3 bases: TGTGCCAGCAGCGGTTCCGGGACCCCACCCACAGATACGCAGTATTTT.